This T cell receptor beta chain was retrieved from a study of blood T cells in healthy people across ages. The sample holds one count of this clonotype. Its specificity is not known. Through a sample-barcoded 5' primer and a J-beta primer mix, a second PCR was run for roughly 7 to 12 cycles. TCRdb redid the calling of the 5' RACE reads with MiXCR, one entry per CDR3 protein. The sample records 1,500,000 or so distinct CDR3 sequences, less than 45% being singletons. Findings of the study overall: Possibly confounding the expanded clonotype changes was the fact that donor CMV status was unknown. Versus aged donors, long-lived donors had higher diversity and more naive CD4+ cells. Significant beta diversity loss was already apparent by age approximately 37, declining roughly linearly.

The specimen was blood. The sequence derives from a woman between 18 and 29 years old in good health.

The CDR3 reads CSATPVQETQYF. CDR3 DNA sequence: TGCAGTGCCACACCTGTACAAGAGACCCAGTACTTC. The rearrangement uses TRBV20-1 and TRBJ2-5, with unresolved D. V lost 6 bases to trimming and J lost 2 bases, with 10 bases between them. The V gene's germline CDR1 is DFQATT and CDR2 SNEGSKA (reference sequence). This CDR3 is 12 amino acids long.